The rows below give T cell receptor beta chains drawn from one sample of a study of blood T cell repertoires in COVID-19. Here immunoSEQ multiplex PCR was the method, and the copy in TCRdb shows in-frame clones only, minus some. The repertoire holds over 90,000 clones, with approximately 89% as singletons. The source material was peripheral blood. The receptors shown here come from a human donor in a cohort sampled during active COVID-19. Both conserved end residues are part of each CDR3. Each record gives: clone size, V gene, CDR3 protein. Size tells how often a clone was seen (once, few, many) or the class of an expanded clone, and some rows leave it out.

-	TRBV30	CAWHNRVNSNEQFF
-	TRBV24-1	CATSAALGQGNTGELFF
-	TRBV30	CAWSENSPEKLFF
few	TRBV7-8	CASSLEGQILAYEQYF
-	TRBV12-5	CASGLAGLGGGRLEQYF
once	TRBV6-5	CASSFDQVGEKLFF
-	TRBV13	CASSFGVSGTDTQYF
-	TRBV11-2	CASSLDISNYGYTF
-	TRBV3-1/TRBV3-2	CASSQEVFSNSPLHF
once	TRBV18	CASSTYGRASGELFF
-	TRBV11-1	CASSHPPQGSPLHF
-	TRBV19	CASSIGLAGGHLF
-	TRBV6-1	CASSEQQVWQPQHF
-	TRBV7-2	CASSLTSGGPPGELFF
-	TRBV2	CASSYLVQGNQPQHF
-	TRBV11-2	CASSLNSPLHF